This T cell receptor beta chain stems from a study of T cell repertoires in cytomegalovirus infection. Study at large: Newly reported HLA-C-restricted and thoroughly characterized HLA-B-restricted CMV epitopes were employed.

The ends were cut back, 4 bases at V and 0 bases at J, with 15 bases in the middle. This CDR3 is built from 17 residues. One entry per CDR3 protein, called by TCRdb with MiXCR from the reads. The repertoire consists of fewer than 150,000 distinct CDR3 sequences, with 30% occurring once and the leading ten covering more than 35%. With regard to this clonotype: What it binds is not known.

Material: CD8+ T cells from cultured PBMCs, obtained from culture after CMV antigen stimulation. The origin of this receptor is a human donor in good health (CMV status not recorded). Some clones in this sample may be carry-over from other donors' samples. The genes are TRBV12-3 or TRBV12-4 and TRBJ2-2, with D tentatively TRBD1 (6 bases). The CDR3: CASSSRTAETNTGELFF. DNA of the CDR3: TGTGCCAGCAGTTCAAGGACAGCGGAGACGAACACCGGGGAGCTGTTTTTT.